This T cell receptor beta chain was documented in a study of CD8+CD57+ T cells in acquired aplastic anemia. Looking at the study overall: DNA from sorted CD4+ and CD8+ cells averaged approximately 2.9 ug.

All patients picked for sequencing had shown, by flow cytometry, an expansion of CD8+CD57+ cells. Each patient carried a diagnosis of severe acquired aplastic anemia. At blood sampling, none of the patients had yet received therapy. Trimming took 6 bases from V and 13 from J, leaving 28 bases between them. The V gene's germline CDR1 is SEHNR and CDR2 FQNEAQ (reference sequence). This CDR3 is 16 amino acids long. Template material for TCR beta VDJ and CDR3 profiling consisted of genomic DNA. TCRdb passed the reads through MiXCR, listing each CDR3 protein once. This table has roughly 250,000 distinct CDR3 sequences, roughly 82% appearing once.

Sequencing was performed on sorted CD4+, CD8+, or CD8+CD57+ T cells (not recorded which) from PBMCs. The J gene is TRBJ2-1, the V gene TRBV7-9, with unresolved D. This sequence was found in a human donor with aplastic anemia. CDR3 in DNA: TGTGCCAGCAGTTTGCCGTATAGCAATCAGCGCCATCATCAGTTCTTC. Translated: CASSLPYSNQRHHQFF. The variable domain in full, completed from reference TRBV7-9 and TRBJ2-1, reads DTGVSQNPRHKITKRGQNVTFRCDPISEHNRLYWYRQTLGQGPEFLTYFQNEAQLEKSRLLSDRFSAERPKGSFSTLEIQRTEQGDSAMYLCASSLPYSNQRHHQFFGPGTRLTVL.